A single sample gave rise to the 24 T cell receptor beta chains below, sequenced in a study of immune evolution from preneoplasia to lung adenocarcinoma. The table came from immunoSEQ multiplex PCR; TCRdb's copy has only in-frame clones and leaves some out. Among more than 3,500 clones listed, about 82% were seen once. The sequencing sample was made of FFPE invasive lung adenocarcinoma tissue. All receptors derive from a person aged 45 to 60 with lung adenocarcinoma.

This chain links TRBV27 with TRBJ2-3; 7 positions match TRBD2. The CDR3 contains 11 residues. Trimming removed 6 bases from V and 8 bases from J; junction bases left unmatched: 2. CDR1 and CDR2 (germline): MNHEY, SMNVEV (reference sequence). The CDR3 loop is CASRQRGTQYF. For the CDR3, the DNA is TGTGCCAGCAGACAGCGGGGTACGCAGTATTTT.

The CDR3 loop is CASSQIEGELNEQFF. Here the CDR3 DNA reads TGCGCCAGCAGTCAAATCGAGGGTGAGTTAAATGAGCAGTTCTTC. V gene TRBV23-1 combines with J gene TRBJ2-1, with D maybe TRBD2 (5 bases). TRBV23-1 is identified as an open reading frame with a role that is uncertain. Between the trimmed V and J ends, which lost 2 bases and 7 bases, there was a span of 15 bases. CDR3 size: 15 residues.

The CDR3 is CASRPGQEVGVETQYF. The CDR3 DNA is TGCGCCAGCAGACCCGGACAGGAGGTAGGTGTGGAGACCCAGTACTTC. V gene TRBV10-1 combines with J gene TRBJ2-5, with 7 bases matching TRBD1. The V and J ends lost 6 bases and 5 bases, in that order; junction bases with no gene match: 15. Germline V lookup: CDR1 WNHNN, CDR2 SYGVQD (reference sequence). CDR3 size: 16 residues.

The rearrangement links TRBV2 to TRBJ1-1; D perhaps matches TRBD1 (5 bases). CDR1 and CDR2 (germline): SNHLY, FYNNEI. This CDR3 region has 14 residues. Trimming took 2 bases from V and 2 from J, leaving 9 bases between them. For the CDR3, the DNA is TGTGCCAGCAGTGAAAGGGGCGGCAACACTGAAGCTTTCTTT. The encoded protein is CASSERGGNTEAFF.

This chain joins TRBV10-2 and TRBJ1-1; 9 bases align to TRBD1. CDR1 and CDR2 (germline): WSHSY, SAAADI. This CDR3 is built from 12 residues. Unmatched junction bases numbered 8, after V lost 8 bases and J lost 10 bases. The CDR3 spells CASGQGRIRAFF. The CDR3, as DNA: TGCGCCAGCGGACAGGGGCGAATCCGAGCTTTCTTT.

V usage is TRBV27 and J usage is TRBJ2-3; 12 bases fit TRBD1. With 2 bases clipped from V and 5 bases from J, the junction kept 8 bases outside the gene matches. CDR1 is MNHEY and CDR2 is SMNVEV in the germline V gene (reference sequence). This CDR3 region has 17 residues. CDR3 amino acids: CASSLTGTGGEKDTQYF. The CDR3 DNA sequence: TGTGCCAGCAGTTTAACCGGGACAGGGGGCGAGAAAGATACGCAGTATTTT.

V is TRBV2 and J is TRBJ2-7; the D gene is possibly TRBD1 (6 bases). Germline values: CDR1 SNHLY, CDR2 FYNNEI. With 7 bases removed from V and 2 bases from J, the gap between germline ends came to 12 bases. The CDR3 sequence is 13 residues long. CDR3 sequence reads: CASTPGQTYEQYF. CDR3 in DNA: TGTGCCAGCACCCCGGGACAAACCTACGAGCAGTACTTC.

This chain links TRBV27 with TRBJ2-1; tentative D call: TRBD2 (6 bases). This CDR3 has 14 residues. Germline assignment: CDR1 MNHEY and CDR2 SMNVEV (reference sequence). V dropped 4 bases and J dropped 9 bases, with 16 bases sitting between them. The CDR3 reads CASSSRLVRGEQFF. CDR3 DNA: TGTGCCAGCAGTTCCCGACTAGTTCGGGGTGAGCAGTTCTTC.

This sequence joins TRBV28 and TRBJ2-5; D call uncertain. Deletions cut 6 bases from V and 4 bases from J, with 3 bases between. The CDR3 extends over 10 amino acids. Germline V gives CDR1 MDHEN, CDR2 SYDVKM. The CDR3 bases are TGTGCCAGCAGCCGAGAGACCCAGTACTTC. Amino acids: CASSRETQYF.

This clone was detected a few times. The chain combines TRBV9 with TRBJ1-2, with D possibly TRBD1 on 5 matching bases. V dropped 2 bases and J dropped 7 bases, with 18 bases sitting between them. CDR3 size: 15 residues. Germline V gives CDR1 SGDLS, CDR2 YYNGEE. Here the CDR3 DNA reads TGTGCCAGCAGCGTTGAGCCGGGGACCGCCAGTGGCTACACCTTC. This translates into CASSVEPGTASGYTF.

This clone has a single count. In DNA form, the CDR3 reads TGTGCCACCAGGGGGGGGGAAACTAACTATGGCTACACCTTC. Encoded protein: CATRGGETNYGYTF. V gene TRBV10-3 combines with J gene TRBJ1-2; 7 bases line up with TRBD1. The CDR3 totals 14 residues. CDR1 is ENHRY, CDR2 SYGVKD, per germline. V lost 10 bases to trimming and J lost 0 bases; unmatched junction nucleotides: 8.

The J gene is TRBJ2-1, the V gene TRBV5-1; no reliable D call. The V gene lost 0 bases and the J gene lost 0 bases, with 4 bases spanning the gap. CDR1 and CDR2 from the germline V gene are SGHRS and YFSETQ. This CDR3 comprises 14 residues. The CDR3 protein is CASSLDDSYNEQFF. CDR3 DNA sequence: TGCGCCAGCAGCTTGGACGACTCCTACAATGAGCAGTTCTTC.

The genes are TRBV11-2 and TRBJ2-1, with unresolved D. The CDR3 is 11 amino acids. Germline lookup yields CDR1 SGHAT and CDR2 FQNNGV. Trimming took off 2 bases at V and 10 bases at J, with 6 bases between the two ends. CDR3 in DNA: TGTGCCAGCAGCTTAAGTTCCGAGCAGTTCTTC. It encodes CASSLSSEQFF.

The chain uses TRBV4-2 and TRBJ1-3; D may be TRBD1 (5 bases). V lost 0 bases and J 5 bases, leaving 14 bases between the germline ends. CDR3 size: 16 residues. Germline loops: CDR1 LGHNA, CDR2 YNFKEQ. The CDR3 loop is CASSQEDTGSRNTIYF. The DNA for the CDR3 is TGTGCCAGCAGCCAAGAGGACACAGGTAGTAGAAACACCATATATTTT.

The DNA for the CDR3 is TGTGCCAGCGACAAAAACACTGAAGCTTTCTTT. As protein: CASDKNTEAFF. J is TRBJ1-1 and V is TRBV28; D call uncertain. Trimming left V 8 bases short and J 2 bases short, with 6 bases between. The length of the CDR3 is 11 residues. The germline V gene encodes CDR1 MDHEN and CDR2 SYDVKM.

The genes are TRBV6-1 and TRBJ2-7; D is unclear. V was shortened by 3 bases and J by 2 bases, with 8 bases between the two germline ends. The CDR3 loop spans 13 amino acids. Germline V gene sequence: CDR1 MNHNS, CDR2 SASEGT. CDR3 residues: CASSDNRAYEQYF. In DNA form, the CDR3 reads TGTGCCAGCAGTGATAATAGAGCCTACGAGCAGTACTTC.

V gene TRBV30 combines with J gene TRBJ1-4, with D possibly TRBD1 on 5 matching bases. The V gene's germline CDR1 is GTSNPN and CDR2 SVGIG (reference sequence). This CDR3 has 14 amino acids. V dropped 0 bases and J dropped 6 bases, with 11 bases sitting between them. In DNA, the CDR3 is TGTGCCTGGAGTGTAGGGCCCAGGGATGAAAAACTGTTTTTT. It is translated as CAWSVGPRDEKLFF. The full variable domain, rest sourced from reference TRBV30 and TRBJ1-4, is SQTIHQWPATLVQPVGSPLSLECTVEGTSNPNLYWYRQAAGRGLQLLFYSVGIGQISSEVPQNLSASRPQDRQFILSSKKLLLSDSGFYLCAWSVGPRDEKLFFGSGTQLSVL.

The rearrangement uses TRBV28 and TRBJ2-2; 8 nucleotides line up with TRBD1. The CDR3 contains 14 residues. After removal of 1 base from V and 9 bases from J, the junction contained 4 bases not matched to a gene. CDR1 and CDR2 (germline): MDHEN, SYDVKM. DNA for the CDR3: TGTGCCAGCAGTTTATCCCGGGACAGGCGGGAGCTGTTTTTT. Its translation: CASSLSRDRRELFF.

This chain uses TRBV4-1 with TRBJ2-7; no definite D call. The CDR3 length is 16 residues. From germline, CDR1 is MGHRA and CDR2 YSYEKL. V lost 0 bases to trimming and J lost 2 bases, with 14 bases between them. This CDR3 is CASSQESSRFAYEQYF. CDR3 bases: TGCGCCAGCAGCCAAGAATCGAGCCGGTTTGCCTACGAGCAGTACTTC.

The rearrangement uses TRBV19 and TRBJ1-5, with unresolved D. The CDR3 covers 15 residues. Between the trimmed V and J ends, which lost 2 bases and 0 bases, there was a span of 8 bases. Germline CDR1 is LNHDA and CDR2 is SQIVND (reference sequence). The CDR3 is CASSITGSSNQPQHF. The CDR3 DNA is TGTGCCAGTAGTATAACGGGGTCTAGCAATCAGCCCCAGCATTTT.

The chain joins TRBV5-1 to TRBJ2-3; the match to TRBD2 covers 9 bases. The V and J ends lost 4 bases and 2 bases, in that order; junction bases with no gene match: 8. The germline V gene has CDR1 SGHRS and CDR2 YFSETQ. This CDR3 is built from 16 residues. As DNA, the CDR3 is TGCGCCAGCAGCGAGAAAGCGGGAGGACTCACAGATACGCAGTATTTT. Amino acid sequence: CASSEKAGGLTDTQYF.

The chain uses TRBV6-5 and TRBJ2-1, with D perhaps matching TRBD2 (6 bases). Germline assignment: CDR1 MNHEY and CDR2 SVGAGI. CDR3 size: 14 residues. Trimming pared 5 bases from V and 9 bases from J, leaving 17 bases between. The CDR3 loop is CASSMLLAGGEQFF. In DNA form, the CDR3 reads TGTGCCAGCAGTATGCTACTAGCAGGTGGTGAGCAGTTCTTC.

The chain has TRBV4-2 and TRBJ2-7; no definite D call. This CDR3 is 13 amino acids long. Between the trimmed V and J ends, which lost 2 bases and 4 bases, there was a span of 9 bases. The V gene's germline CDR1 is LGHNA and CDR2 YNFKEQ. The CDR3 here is CASSQNIGYEQYF. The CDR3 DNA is TGTGCCAGCAGCCAAAATATAGGATACGAGCAGTACTTC.

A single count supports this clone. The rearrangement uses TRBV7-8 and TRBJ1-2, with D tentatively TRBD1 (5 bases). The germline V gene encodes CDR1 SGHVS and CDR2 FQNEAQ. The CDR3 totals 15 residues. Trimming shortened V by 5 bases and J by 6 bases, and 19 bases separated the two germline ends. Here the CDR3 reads CASSQRTAGTDGYTF. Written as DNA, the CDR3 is TGTGCCAGCAGCCAAAGAACTGCAGGGACGGATGGCTACACCTTC.